The rows below give T cell receptor beta chains drawn from one sample of a study of blood T cell repertoires in COVID-19. TCRdb's copy holds only in-frame clones and misses some; the assay was immunoSEQ multiplex PCR. The data show a few hundred thousand clones, with about four fifths seen just once and 5% to 6% held by the top ten. Sequenced sample: PBMCs or T cells enriched from blood (not recorded which). All receptors derive from a woman aged 50 to 60 who had recovered from COVID-19. Each CDR3 is given with its conserved first and last residue. The D gene is left open where the match is weak. The listing skips clone size in some rows; elsewhere it reads once, few, many or a size class.

TRBJ1-2,TRBV18,.,.,CASSMTRDSPNYGYTF,TGTGCCAGCTCAATGACCAGGGATTCCCCCAACTATGGCTACACCTTC
TRBJ1-1,TRBV6-2/TRBV6-3,.,.,CASSSAGEAFF,TGTGCCAGCAGTTCCGCGGGGGAAGCTTTCTTT
TRBJ2-7,TRBV6-5,.,.,CASRPTGPRVHEQYF,TGTGCCAGCAGACCCACAGGGCCCAGGGTGCACGAGCAGTACTTC
TRBJ2-1,TRBV6-2/TRBV6-3,.,.,CASSLQGNEQFF,TGTGCCAGCAGTTTACAGGGCAATGAGCAGTTCTTC
TRBJ2-7,TRBV7-2,.,TRBD2,CASSLISGGGAYEQYF,TGTGCCAGCAGCTTAATTTCAGGCGGGGGGGCCTACGAGCAGTACTTC
TRBJ1-4,TRBV6-5,few,.,CASSYAPGAHEKLFF,TGTGCCAGCAGTTACGCACCAGGGGCGCATGAAAAACTGTTTTTT
TRBJ1-3,TRBV30,.,TRBD1,CAWSDRATGNTIYF,TGTGCCTGGTCAGACAGGGCCACTGGAAACACCATATATTTT
TRBJ1-2,TRBV12-3/TRBV12-4,.,TRBD1,CASSLARTGRSF,TGTGCCAGCAGTTTGGCTCGGACAGGACGGAGCTTC
TRBJ1-2,TRBV5-1,.,.,CASSPKTGGHGYTF,TGCGCCAGCAGCCCTAAGACGGGAGGACATGGCTACACCTTC
TRBJ2-1,TRBV7-2,.,.,CASSSYTYNEQFF,TGTGCCAGCAGCTCTTACACCTACAATGAGCAGTTCTTC
TRBJ2-7,TRBV30,.,.,CAWSVARAGINEQYF,TGTGCCTGGAGTGTAGCTAGGGCAGGGATTAACGAGCAGTACTTC
TRBJ2-6,TRBV5-6,.,.,CASSTDGLGGSGANVLTF,TGTGCCAGCAGCACGGACGGGCTAGGGGGTTCTGGGGCCAACGTCCTGACTTTC
TRBJ1-5,TRBV4-1,.,.,CASSQEITGRDQPQHF,TGCGCCAGCAGCCAAGAGATTACAGGGCGGGATCAGCCCCAGCATTTT
TRBJ1-2,TRBV5-5,.,.,CASSLGLGSAWTF,TGTGCCAGCAGCTTGGGTTTGGGGAGCGCGTGGACCTTC
TRBJ1-2,TRBV6-2/TRBV6-3,.,.,CASSTRRDSKTNYGYTF,TGTGCCAGCAGTACCCGCCGGGACTCCAAAACTAACTATGGCTACACCTTC
TRBJ1-2,TRBV15,.,.,CATSRDPQPTNYGYTF,TGTGCCACCAGCAGAGATCCCCAACCTACTAACTATGGCTACACCTTC
TRBJ2-3,TRBV28,.,TRBD2,CASSLGGLAGVGTDTQYF,TGTGCCAGCAGTCTCGGGGGACTAGCGGGAGTAGGTACAGATACGCAGTATTTT
TRBJ2-7,TRBV9,.,.,CASSASPGGEQYF,TGTGCCAGCAGCGCCTCCCCGGGCGGGGAGCAGTACTTC
TRBJ1-2,TRBV13,.,.,CASSLSPQGIYNYGYTF,TGTGCCAGCAGCTTAAGTCCCCAGGGGATTTACAACTATGGCTACACCTTC
TRBJ1-1,TRBV3-1/TRBV3-2,.,TRBD1,CASRRQGFDEAFF,TGTGCCAGCAGGCGACAGGGGTTTGATGAAGCTTTCTTT
TRBJ1-5,TRBV20-1,.,.,CSASDRAGTQQPQHF,TGCAGTGCTAGTGATCGGGCAGGGACACAGCAGCCCCAGCATTTT
TRBJ2-1,TRBV27,once,TRBD2,CASSLRTSSTYNEQFF,TGTGCCAGCAGTTTAAGGACTAGCTCAACCTACAATGAGCAGTTCTTC
TRBJ1-3,TRBV10-2,.,TRBD1,CASNPGTAGNTIYF,TGCGCCAGCAACCCGGGGACAGCTGGAAACACCATATATTTT
TRBJ1-2,TRBV9,once,.,CASSVDPTTGPNGYTF,TGTGCCAGCAGCGTAGACCCTACGACAGGTCCAAATGGCTACACCTTC